The present T cell receptor (beta chain) was sequenced within a study of CD8+ T cells in alopecia areata. A remark on this clone: The antigen is undetermined.

The V gene's germline CDR1 is LGHNA and CDR2 YSLEER. The CDR3 length is 19 residues. V was pared by 0 bases and J by 2 bases, with 19 bases between. This sample's treatment: oral pan-JAK inhibitor, 5-10 mg twice daily. From alopecia areata patients, lesional scalp punch biopsies and peripheral blood were collected. Study findings and constraints: Greater clonality was observed in lesional scalp samples, especially alopecia totalis/universalis, versus normal scalp. Expanded CD8+ clones among the top 100, as well as scalp clonality, were significantly decreased by tofacitinib.

cDNA prepared by RNA extraction and subsequent reverse transcription served as the template for sequencing. Measured with immunoSEQ multiplex PCR; TCRdb has only the in-frame clones, and not every one. The profile shows 170,000 or so clones, about 55% of them singletons. The input for sequencing was CD8+ T cells sorted from blood, taken at week 24, from a patient treated with tofacitinib. This rearrangement joins TRBV4-3 to TRBJ2-2, with a possible D match to TRBD1 (6 bases). The receptor comes from a human donor with alopecia areata. The CDR3 nucleotides read TGCGCCAGCAGCCAAGATCCGCCCGGGACACTAACAAACACCGGGGAGCTGTTTTTT. Its protein product is CASSQDPPGTLTNTGELFF.